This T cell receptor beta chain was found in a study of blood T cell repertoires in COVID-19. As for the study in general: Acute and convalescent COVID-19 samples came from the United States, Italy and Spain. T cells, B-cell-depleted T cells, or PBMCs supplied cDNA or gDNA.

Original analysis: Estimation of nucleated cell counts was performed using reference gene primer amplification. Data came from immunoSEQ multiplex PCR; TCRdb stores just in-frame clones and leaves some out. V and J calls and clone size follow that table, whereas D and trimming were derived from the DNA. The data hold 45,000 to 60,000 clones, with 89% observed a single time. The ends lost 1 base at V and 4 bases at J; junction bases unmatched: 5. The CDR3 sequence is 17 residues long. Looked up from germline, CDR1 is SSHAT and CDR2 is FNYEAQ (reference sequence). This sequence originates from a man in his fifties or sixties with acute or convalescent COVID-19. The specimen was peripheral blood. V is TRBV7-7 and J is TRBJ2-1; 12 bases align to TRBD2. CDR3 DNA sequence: TGTGCCAGCAGCTTAGGTCTAGCGGGGGGGCGGTACAATGAGCAGTTCTTC. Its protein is CASSLGLAGGRYNEQFF.